The 32 T cell receptor beta chains reported below all come from one sample, sequenced in a study of blood T cell repertoires in COVID-19. Sequencing was performed with immunoSEQ multiplex PCR; in TCRdb, only in-frame clones are kept and a portion is missing. The sample records some 120,000 clones, about 85% being singletons. Source material: peripheral blood. All receptors derive from a man aged 70 or older with acute or convalescent COVID-19.

The chain recombines TRBV12-3 or TRBV12-4 with TRBJ2-5, with 7 bases aligning to TRBD1. V lost 6 bases, J lost 3 bases, and 4 bases stayed unmatched. The CDR3 covers 13 residues. Here the CDR3 DNA reads TGTGCCAGCAGCCAGGGGGTGAAAGAGACCCAGTACTTC. Encoded protein: CASSQGVKETQYF.

The chain carries TRBV12-3 or TRBV12-4 and TRBJ1-2; D unclear. Trimming pared 5 bases from V and 5 bases from J, leaving 12 bases between. The CDR3 runs 13 residues. The CDR3 DNA is TGTGCCAGCAGTCTTCGATGGAGGTATGGCTACACCTTC. Translation: CASSLRWRYGYTF.

The V and J genes are TRBV27 and TRBJ1-4; the match to TRBD1 covers 8 bases. CDR1 is MNHEY and CDR2 is SMNVEV in the germline V gene (reference sequence). The V and J ends lost 3 bases and 7 bases, in that order; junction bases with no gene match: 10. The CDR3 totals 16 residues. CDR3 sequence: CASSFLRTGITEKLFF. The CDR3 DNA sequence: TGTGCCAGCAGTTTCTTAAGGACAGGGATCACTGAAAAACTGTTTTTT.

The genes are TRBV7-9 and TRBJ2-7; the match to TRBD2 covers 14 bases. This CDR3 contains 15 residues. CDR1 is SEHNR, CDR2 FQNEAQ, per germline (reference sequence). The J segment lost 5 bases and the V segment lost 7 bases, leaving 7 bases of the junction unmatched. Here the CDR3 reads CASKRLAGGPNEQYF. CDR3 bases: TGTGCCAGCAAAAGACTAGCGGGGGGGCCAAACGAGCAGTACTTC.

There are a few counts of this clone. The chain joins TRBV5-1 to TRBJ1-1; 8 bases are shared with TRBD1. The germline V gene has CDR1 SGHRS and CDR2 YFSETQ. J was trimmed by 6 bases and V by 4 bases; bases with no gene match: 14. This CDR3 spans 16 amino acids. CDR3 in amino acids: CASSADRGEAPPEAFF. The CDR3 DNA is TGCGCCAGCAGCGCCGACAGGGGCGAAGCCCCCCCTGAAGCTTTCTTT.

J is TRBJ1-2 and V is TRBV25-1; 9 bases agree with TRBD1. The CDR3 has 13 amino acids. Germline assignment: CDR1 MGHDK and CDR2 SYGVNS. V lost 6 bases, J lost 8 bases, and 7 bases stayed unmatched. The CDR3 DNA reads as TGTGCCAGCAGGAGACAGGGGGTAGGCGGCTACACCTTC. Residues: CASRRQGVGGYTF.

This clone turned up a few times. The chain uses TRBV5-1 and TRBJ2-7; TRBD1 is a possible D gene (6 bases). This CDR3 is 12 amino acids long. Germline V gene data show CDR1 as SGHRS and CDR2 as YFSETQ. The V end was cut by 4 bases, the J end by 10 bases, with 15 bases between. The CDR3 sequence: CASSASGQRQYF. The CDR3 coding sequence is TGCGCCAGCAGCGCAAGCGGACAGAGACAGTACTTC.

The CDR3 protein is CAWDRSGVEAFF. CDR3 nucleotides: TGTGCCTGGGACAGGTCGGGTGTTGAAGCTTTCTTT. V usage is TRBV30 and J usage is TRBJ1-1, with a possible D match to TRBD1 (6 bases). In germline, CDR1 is GTSNPN, CDR2 SVGIG (reference sequence). The germline V and J ends were trimmed by 5 bases and 7 bases, with 14 bases remaining between them. This CDR3 comprises 12 residues. Full variable domain (outside the CDR3, taken from reference TRBV30 and TRBJ1-1): SQTIHQWPATLVQPVGSPLSLECTVEGTSNPNLYWYRQAAGRGLQLLFYSVGIGQISSEVPQNLSASRPQDRQFILSSKKLLLSDSGFYLCAWDRSGVEAFFGQGTRLTVV.

This clone was seen a few times. The chain links TRBV19 to TRBJ2-7, with D hard to call. CDR1 and CDR2 from the germline V gene are LNHDA and SQIVND (reference sequence). This CDR3 has 12 amino acids. Trimming shortened V by 10 bases and J by 3 bases, and 13 bases separated the two germline ends. The CDR3 DNA reads as TGTGCCACCCAAAACGCCTACTACGAGCAGTACTTC. It translates to CATQNAYYEQYF.

The V and J genes are TRBV12-3 or TRBV12-4 and TRBJ1-4, with TRBD1 identical over 7 bases. The trim removed 6 bases at V and 8 bases at J, leaving 6 bases unmatched. The CDR3 is 13 residues long. In nucleotides, the CDR3 is TGTGCCAGCAGCACAGGGGTCGGGGAAAAACTGTTTTTT. Its protein product is CASSTGVGEKLFF.

The rearrangement uses TRBV15 and TRBJ1-2; D ambiguous. There are 15 residues in the CDR3. The V end lost 0 bases, the J end lost 2 bases, and 10 bases lay between the germline ends. Per the germline V gene, CDR1 is LNHNV and CDR2 is YYDKDF (reference sequence). The CDR3 nucleotides are TGTGCCACCAGCAGAGATGTTACTGAGAACTATGGCTACACCTTC. Protein product: CATSRDVTENYGYTF.

The chain links TRBV6-2 or TRBV6-3 to TRBJ1-5; D gene unclear. CDR3 size: 15 residues. Per the germline V gene, CDR1 is MNHEY and CDR2 is SVGEGT. V dropped 5 bases and J dropped 0 bases, with 11 bases sitting between them. In DNA, the CDR3 is TGTGCCAGCAGTGCGGCCTCCTCTAGCAATCAGCCCCAGCATTTT. This gives the protein CASSAASSSNQPQHF.

V and J are TRBV3-1 (or the pseudogene TRBV3-2) and TRBJ2-1; 8 bases are a match to TRBD1. The germline V gene encodes CDR1 LGHDT and CDR2 YNNKEL (reference sequence). Trimming at V came to 2 bases and at J to 0 bases, leaving 6 bases not matched to a gene. The CDR3 runs to 17 residues. CDR3 sequence (DNA): TGTGCCAGCAGCCAATACCGGGACAGGAGCTCCTACAATGAGCAGTTCTTC. It codes for CASSQYRDRSSYNEQFF.

The rearrangement joins TRBV2 to TRBJ2-5; weak D call: TRBD1 (6 bases). V lost 5 bases and J lost 4, with 17 bases in between. The CDR3 has 15 residues. The V gene's germline CDR1 is SNHLY and CDR2 FYNNEI. CDR3 sequence: CASSRDTGSGETQYF. DNA of the CDR3: TGTGCCAGCAGTCGGGATACAGGGTCAGGAGAGACCCAGTACTTC.

The chain is built from TRBV5-1 and TRBJ1-4, with a weak D call TRBD1 (6 bases). Looked up from germline, CDR1 is SGHRS and CDR2 is YFSETQ. The CDR3 is made up of 15 amino acids. V was trimmed by 7 bases and J by 8 bases, leaving 21 bases between them. CDR3 in amino acids: CASRRWGGDREKLFF. The CDR3 bases are TGCGCCAGCCGCCGCTGGGGCGGCGACAGGGAAAAACTGTTTTTT.

V gene TRBV21-1 combines with J gene TRBJ2-7; the DNA was not compared with TRBD1, the D call given in the table. TRBV21-1 is a documented pseudogene. CDR3 size: 17 residues. The CDR3 here is CASSPGTAEGESYEQYF. The DNA of the CDR3 is TGTGCCAGCAGCCCCGGGACAGCCGAAGGGGAATCTTACGAGCAGTACTTC.

This clone was counted a few times. The chain has TRBV2 and TRBJ1-3, with TRBD1 as a possible D gene (6 bases). The CDR3 has 16 residues. The V and J ends lost 4 bases and 2 bases respectively, with 15 bases between them. CDR1 is SNHLY, CDR2 FYNNEI, per germline. CDR3 DNA: TGTGCCAGCAGTGTCGGCAGGGGTGGGGCTGGAAACACCATATATTTT. Its translation is CASSVGRGGAGNTIYF.

The rearrangement uses TRBV5-1 and TRBJ2-2; a weak D match, TRBD1 (5 bases). Deletions cut 0 bases from V and 4 bases from J, with 13 bases between. The CDR3 length is 16 residues. Germline-derived CDR1 and CDR2 are SGHRS and YFSETQ. The CDR3 protein is CASSLAWQGGTGELFF. CDR3 DNA sequence: TGCGCCAGCAGCTTGGCGTGGCAGGGCGGCACCGGGGAGCTGTTTTTT.

V usage is TRBV4-1 and J usage is TRBJ1-2; the D is unclear. The CDR3 consists of 15 residues. Germline assignment: CDR1 MGHRA and CDR2 YSYEKL. Trimming took off 4 bases at V and 1 base at J, with 13 bases between the two ends. Here the CDR3 reads CASSPTEVRNYGYTF. CDR3 nucleotides: TGCGCCAGCAGCCCCACCGAAGTGCGTAACTATGGCTACACCTTC.

The V call is TRBV9, the J call TRBJ2-2; 8 bases map to TRBD2. V was pared by 4 bases and J by 6 bases, with 8 bases of the junction left unmatched. CDR3 length: 15 residues. Germline values: CDR1 SGDLS, CDR2 YYNGEE. The CDR3 is CASSTGTRQSGELFF. DNA for the CDR3: TGTGCCAGCAGCACTGGGACTAGACAATCCGGGGAGCTGTTTTTT.

In DNA form, the CDR3 reads TGTGCCAGCTCACTCGGGGGGGTGAATCAGCCCCAGCATTTT. Protein sequence: CASSLGGVNQPQHF. V and J are TRBV18 and TRBJ1-5, with D perhaps TRBD1 (5 bases). V was clipped by 4 bases and J by 4 bases, with 11 bases between them. The CDR3 is 14 amino acids. The germline V gene encodes CDR1 KGHSH and CDR2 LQKENI.

The gene calls are TRBV27 and TRBJ1-6; D not resolved. V was trimmed by 7 bases and J by 0 bases, leaving 4 bases between them. Germline lookup yields CDR1 MNHEY and CDR2 SMNVEV (reference sequence). CDR3 length: 13 residues. The DNA for the CDR3 is TGTGCCAGCACCAGCTCCTATAATTCACCCCTCCACTTT. Translation: CASTSSYNSPLHF.

This clone has a handful of counts. Other nucleotide sequences from this sample produce the same CDR3. The rearrangement links TRBV18 to TRBJ1-1, with TRBD1 matching 7 bases. Germline loops: CDR1 KGHSH, CDR2 LQKENI. Germline trimming cut 0 bases from V and 2 bases from J; bases unmatched to any gene: 6. This CDR3 is 16 amino acids long. CDR3 DNA sequence: TGTGCCAGCTCACCACCGAAGGGACAGCTTAACACTGAAGCTTTCTTT. Translated: CASSPPKGQLNTEAFF.

This rearrangement joins TRBV28 to TRBJ1-3, with TRBD1 as a possible D gene (5 bases). Trimming cost V 10 bases and J 4 bases, with 8 bases left between them. This CDR3 region has 11 residues. Germline V gives CDR1 MDHEN, CDR2 SYDVKM. Here the CDR3 reads CATRGGNTIYF. CDR3 DNA sequence: TGTGCCACCCGGGGGGGAAACACCATATATTTT.

The J gene is TRBJ2-7, the V gene TRBV5-1, with a weak D call TRBD1 (6 bases). CDR3 size: 15 residues. CDR1 and CDR2 (germline): SGHRS, YFSETQ. Trimming cost V 7 bases and J 5 bases, with 22 bases left between them. Here the CDR3 DNA reads TGCGCCAGCTCCGGGCTCTCGGGACACCGCGACGAGCAGTACTTC. This sequence encodes CASSGLSGHRDEQYF.

V gene TRBV5-4 combines with J gene TRBJ1-1; no firm D call. The CDR3 length is 15 residues. The V end lost 7 bases, the J end lost 1 base, and 17 bases lay between the germline ends. Germline V gene sequence: CDR1 SGHNT, CDR2 YYREEE (reference sequence). CDR3 nucleotide sequence: TGTGCCAGCTCCGAGGGCGGAGAGACGAACACTGAAGCTTTCTTT. It specifies CASSEGGETNTEAFF.

The chain joins TRBV11-2 to TRBJ1-2; no definite D call. CDR3 length: 14 amino acids. Per the germline V gene, CDR1 is SGHAT and CDR2 is FQNNGV. The ends were cut back, 2 bases at V and 5 bases at J, with 12 bases in the middle. The CDR3, as DNA: TGTGCCAGCAGCTTAATCCAGAGGGAGTATGGCTACACCTTC. Translated: CASSLIQREYGYTF. Supplemented by reference TRBV11-2 and TRBJ1-2, the full variable domain reads EAGVAQSPRYKIIEKRQSVAFWCNPISGHATLYWYQQILGQGPKLLIQFQNNGVVDDSQLPKDRFSAERLKGVDSTLKIQPAKLEDSAVYLCASSLIQREYGYTFGSGTRLTVV.

The rearrangement joins TRBV7-9 to TRBJ2-7; D not certain. With 3 bases removed from V and 0 bases from J, the gap between germline ends came to 12 bases. Germline assignment: CDR1 SEHNR and CDR2 FQNEAQ (reference sequence). The CDR3 covers 15 residues. CDR3 in amino acids: CASSFSGESSYEQYF. CDR3 bases: TGTGCCAGCAGCTTTTCAGGCGAAAGCTCCTACGAGCAGTACTTC.

This chain joins TRBV9 and TRBJ1-2; tentative D call: TRBD1 (6 bases). The CDR3 loop spans 13 amino acids. Germline V gene data show CDR1 as SGDLS and CDR2 as YYNGEE. V lost 0 bases to trimming and J lost 4 bases, with 7 bases between them. The CDR3 sequence is CASSVADSYGYTF. In DNA form, the CDR3 reads TGTGCCAGCAGCGTAGCGGACAGCTATGGCTACACCTTC.

This clone was seen more than once but under ten times. The V gene is TRBV19, the J gene TRBJ2-3, with TRBD2 as a possible D gene (5 bases). The CDR3 runs 13 residues. Trimming left V 6 bases short and J 5 bases short, with 12 bases between. Germline CDR1 reads LNHDA; CDR2 reads SQIVND (reference sequence). The CDR3 spells CASSPSRGDTQYF. CDR3 bases: TGTGCCAGTAGCCCCAGCCGGGGAGATACGCAGTATTTT. The variable domain in full, with the rest retrieved from reference TRBV19 and TRBJ2-3, is DGGITQSPKYLFRKEGQNVTLSCEQNLNHDAMYWYRQDPGQGLRLIYYSQIVNDFQKGDIAEGYSVSREKKESFPLTVTSAQKNPTAFYLCASSPSRGDTQYFGPGTRLTVL.

This clone was observed once. The V and J genes are TRBV18 and TRBJ1-2; 8 nucleotides agree with TRBD1. The V gene's germline CDR1 is KGHSH and CDR2 LQKENI. The CDR3 contains 14 residues. J lost 3 bases, V lost 5 bases, and 5 bases had no gene match. The CDR3 loop is CASSRDRSYYGYTF. The CDR3 region has the DNA TGTGCCAGCTCAAGGGACAGGAGCTACTATGGCTACACCTTC.

CDR3 DNA sequence: TGCGCCAGCAGCTCACAGGGGGCGGGGGAGCAGTACTTC. Translated: CASSSQGAGEQYF. The chain joins TRBV5-1 to TRBJ2-7; 9 bases are shared with TRBD1. Germline V lookup: CDR1 SGHRS, CDR2 YFSETQ. The CDR3 length is 13 residues. The V and J ends lost 3 bases and 7 bases, in that order; junction bases with no gene match: 5.